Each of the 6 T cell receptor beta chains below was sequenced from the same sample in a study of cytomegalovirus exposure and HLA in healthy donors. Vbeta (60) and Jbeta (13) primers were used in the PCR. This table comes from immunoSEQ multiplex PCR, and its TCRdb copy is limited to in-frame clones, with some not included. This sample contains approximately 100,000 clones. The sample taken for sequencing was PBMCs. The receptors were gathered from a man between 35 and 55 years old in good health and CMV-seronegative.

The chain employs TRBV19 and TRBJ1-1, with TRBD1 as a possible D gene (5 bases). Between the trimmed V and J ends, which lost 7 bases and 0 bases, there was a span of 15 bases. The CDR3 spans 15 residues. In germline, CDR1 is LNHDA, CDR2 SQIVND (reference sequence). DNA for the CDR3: TGTGCCAGTAACAAATTAGACAGACTGAACACTGAAGCTTTCTTT. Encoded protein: CASNKLDRLNTEAFF.

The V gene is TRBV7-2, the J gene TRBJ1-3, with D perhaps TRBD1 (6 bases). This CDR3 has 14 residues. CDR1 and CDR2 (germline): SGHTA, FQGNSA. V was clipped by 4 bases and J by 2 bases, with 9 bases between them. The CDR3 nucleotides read TGTGCCAGCAGCTACAGGGAACCTGGAAACACCATATATTTT. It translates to CASSYREPGNTIYF.

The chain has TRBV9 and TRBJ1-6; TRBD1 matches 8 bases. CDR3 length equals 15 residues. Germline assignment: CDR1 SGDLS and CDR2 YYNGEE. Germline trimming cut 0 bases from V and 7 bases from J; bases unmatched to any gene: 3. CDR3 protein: CASSVAQGANSPLHF. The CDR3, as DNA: TGTGCCAGCAGCGTAGCTCAGGGGGCGAATTCACCCCTCCACTTT.

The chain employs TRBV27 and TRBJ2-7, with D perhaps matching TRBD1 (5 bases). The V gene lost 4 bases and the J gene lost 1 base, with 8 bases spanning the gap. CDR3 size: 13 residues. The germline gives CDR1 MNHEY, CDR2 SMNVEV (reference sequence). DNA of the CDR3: TGTGCCAGCAGTTCAACAGGATCCTACGAGCAGTACTTC. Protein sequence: CASSSTGSYEQYF.

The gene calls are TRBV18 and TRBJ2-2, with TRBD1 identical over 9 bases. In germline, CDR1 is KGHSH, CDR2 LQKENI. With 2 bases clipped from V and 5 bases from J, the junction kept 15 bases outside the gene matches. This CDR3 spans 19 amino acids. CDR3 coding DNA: TGTGCCAGCTCACCATTCCGTGGCACCGGGACAGGGAGAACCGGGGAGCTGTTTTTT. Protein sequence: CASSPFRGTGTGRTGELFF.

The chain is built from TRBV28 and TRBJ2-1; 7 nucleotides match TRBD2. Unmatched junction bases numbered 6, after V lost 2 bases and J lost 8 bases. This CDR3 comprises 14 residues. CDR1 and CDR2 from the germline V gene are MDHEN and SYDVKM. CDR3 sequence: CASSLPGLVDEQFF. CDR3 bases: TGTGCCAGCAGTTTACCCGGACTAGTCGATGAGCAGTTCTTC.